This passage covers 26 T cell receptor beta chains from one sample sequenced in a study of blood T cell repertoires in COVID-19. Produced via immunoSEQ multiplex PCR; TCRdb's table is partial and in-frame only. Altogether around 230,000 clones are present, roughly 80% being singletons, with the ten largest covering approximately 13%. Sequenced material: peripheral blood. These receptor sequences come from a woman aged 60 to 75 with active or convalescent COVID-19.

CDR3 DNA: TGTGCCAGCAGCACGGGACAGGGGGCTGATTCACCCCTCCACTTT. This gives the protein CASSTGQGADSPLHF. The gene calls are TRBV7-9 and TRBJ1-6, with TRBD1 matching over 12 bases. V gave up 5 bases and J gave up 8 bases; unmatched junction bases: 4. Germline V CDR1 and CDR2: SEHNR, FQNEAQ (reference sequence). The CDR3 has 15 residues.

J is TRBJ2-7 and V is TRBV6-1; D is unresolved. V was shortened by 2 bases and J by 2 bases, with 10 bases between the two germline ends. CDR3 length: 14 residues. Looked up from germline, CDR1 is MNHNS and CDR2 is SASEGT. The CDR3 nucleotides read TGTGCCAGCAGTGAAATGACTGCTACCTACGAGCAGTACTTC. Protein sequence: CASSEMTATYEQYF.

This clone showed up just a few times. The gene calls are TRBV5-1 and TRBJ2-7; TRBD2 might be the D (5 bases). V was trimmed by 1 base and J by 0 bases, leaving 17 bases between them. This CDR3 is built from 17 residues. CDR1 is SGHRS and CDR2 is YFSETQ in the germline V gene. The CDR3 reads CASSLSGGFWGSYEQYF. In nucleotides, the CDR3 is TGCGCCAGCAGCTTGTCCGGCGGGTTTTGGGGCTCCTACGAGCAGTACTTC. The variable domain in full, completed from reference TRBV5-1 and TRBJ2-7, reads KAGVTQTPRYLIKTRGQQVTLSCSPISGHRSVSWYQQTPGQGLQFLFEYFSETQRNKGNFPGRFSGRQFSNSRSEMNVSTLELGDSALYLCASSLSGGFWGSYEQYFGPGTRLTVT.

The chain uses TRBV9 and TRBJ1-3; D is unclear. The CDR3 has 15 amino acids. Germline CDR1 and CDR2: SGDLS and YYNGEE. Trimming left V 4 bases short and J 4 bases short, with 15 bases between. CDR3 DNA: TGTGCCAGCAGCCAAAACCCACGCGGGGGAAACACCATATATTTT. This translates into CASSQNPRGGNTIYF. The complete variable domain, with remaining parts taken from reference TRBV9 and TRBJ1-3, reads DSGVTQTPKHLITATGQRVTLRCSPRSGDLSVYWYQQSLDQGLQFLIQYYNGEERAKGNILERFSAQQFPDLHSELNLSSLELGDSALYFCASSQNPRGGNTIYFGEGSWLTVV.

The chain is built from TRBV6-2 or TRBV6-3 and TRBJ2-5; D gene uncertain. The V gene's germline CDR1 is MNHEY and CDR2 SVGEGT. Trimming stripped 2 bases from V and 2 bases from J, with 6 bases between. There are 13 residues in the CDR3. CDR3 sequence: CASSYRRQETQYF. The CDR3 region has the DNA TGTGCCAGCAGTTACCGCAGGCAAGAGACCCAGTACTTC.

The rearrangement links TRBV5-4 to TRBJ1-1, with D perhaps TRBD1 (5 bases). The CDR3 extends over 14 amino acids. Trimming pared 0 bases from V and 5 bases from J, leaving 11 bases between. The germline V gene encodes CDR1 SGHNT and CDR2 YYREEE (reference sequence). The CDR3, as DNA: TGTGCCAGCAGCTTGGGGCAGGGCAAGACTGAAGCTTTCTTT. As protein: CASSLGQGKTEAFF.

The chain recombines TRBV19 with TRBJ1-5; D gene uncertain. Germline lookup yields CDR1 LNHDA and CDR2 SQIVND (reference sequence). The ends were cut back, 6 bases at V and 4 bases at J, with 16 bases in the middle. This CDR3 has 15 amino acids. CDR3: CASRLAMVENQPQHF. The CDR3 bases are TGTGCCAGTAGGCTAGCTATGGTCGAGAATCAGCCCCAGCATTTT.

The rearrangement uses TRBV6-1 and TRBJ2-3; D ambiguous. The V end was cut by 5 bases, the J end by 10 bases, with 13 bases between. Germline assignment: CDR1 MNHNS and CDR2 SASEGT. This CDR3 has 12 residues. The CDR3 is CASSYMRSAQYF. CDR3 nucleotides: TGTGCCAGCAGTTATATGCGTTCGGCGCAGTATTTT.

The chain is built from TRBV20-1 and TRBJ1-1, with 8 bases matching TRBD1. Germline CDR1 reads DFQATT; CDR2 reads SNEGSKA (reference sequence). The CDR3 has 11 amino acids. V lost 7 bases, J lost 10 bases, and 8 bases stayed unmatched. CDR3 sequence (DNA): TGCAGTGTTACGACAGGGGAACGAGCTTTCTTT. Encoded protein: CSVTTGERAFF.

This clone was counted a single time. V usage is TRBV2 and J usage is TRBJ1-4, with no clear D. The germline V gene has CDR1 SNHLY and CDR2 FYNNEI. V was shortened by 1 base and J by 11 bases, with 17 bases between the two germline ends. This CDR3 has 15 residues. The CDR3 sequence is CASSEGGSSLWKLFF. The DNA of the CDR3 is TGTGCCAGCAGTGAAGGCGGGTCCAGTCTGTGGAAACTGTTTTTT.

This clone was counted only a few times. The chain couples TRBV7-8 to TRBJ2-1, with D perhaps matching TRBD2 (6 bases). Germline CDR1 reads SGHVS; CDR2 reads FQNEAQ. V was trimmed by 2 bases and J by 3 bases, leaving 14 bases between them. The CDR3 is 16 residues long. The CDR3 DNA follows: TGTGCCAGCAGCTTACGACCGGGACTCGTCTACAATGAGCAGTTCTTC. Residues: CASSLRPGLVYNEQFF.

This rearrangement joins TRBV5-8 to TRBJ1-5, with D perhaps matching TRBD1 (5 bases). Germline V gene lookup returns CDR1 SGHTS and CDR2 YDEGEE. Trimming pared 0 bases from V and 11 bases from J, leaving 15 bases between. This CDR3 has 14 residues. CDR3 nucleotides: TGTGCCAGCAGCTTGGGGCAGGTCGGCAGGGCCCAGCATTTT. Translation: CASSLGQVGRAQHF.

CDR3 in DNA: TGTGCCAGCAGTTTTGCGGGACAGGGAACTAGGGAGCAGTACTTC. It is translated as CASSFAGQGTREQYF. The rearrangement joins TRBV27 to TRBJ2-7; TRBD1 agrees at 9 bases. J was trimmed by 7 bases and V by 3 bases; bases with no gene match: 10. The germline V gene has CDR1 MNHEY and CDR2 SMNVEV (reference sequence). CDR3 size: 15 residues.

The chain combines TRBV23-1 with TRBJ1-2; D gene ambiguous. TRBV23-1 is noted as an ORF with a role that remains uncertain. The V end was cut by 4 bases, the J end by 7 bases, with 7 bases between. The CDR3 loop spans 11 amino acids. In DNA, the CDR3 is TGCGCCAGCAGTCTCCTTTCTGGCTACACCTTC. Its protein is CASSLLSGYTF.

The rearrangement uses TRBV11-3 and TRBJ2-1; a weak D match, TRBD1 (5 bases). Trimming left V 2 bases short and J 2 bases short, with 10 bases between. This CDR3 spans 15 amino acids. Per the germline V gene, CDR1 is SGHNT and CDR2 is YENEEA. For the CDR3, the DNA is TGTGCCAGCAGCTTACAGGGCCAAGCCTACAATGAGCAGTTCTTC. Translated, it gives CASSLQGQAYNEQFF.

The chain links TRBV5-1 to TRBJ1-2; 9 nucleotides match TRBD1. This CDR3 is 15 amino acids long. Germline V lookup: CDR1 SGHRS, CDR2 YFSETQ. Losses at the gene ends were 0 bases for V and 4 bases for J; bases not matched to a gene: 4. CDR3 sequence reads: CASSLVGTGSYGYTF. The CDR3 DNA reads TGCGCCAGCAGCTTGGTTGGGACAGGGAGCTATGGCTACACCTTC.

The chain joins TRBV5-8 to TRBJ2-2, with D tentatively TRBD1 (5 bases). Germline values: CDR1 SGHTS, CDR2 YDEGEE. V lost 1 base, J lost 6 bases, and 16 bases lay in between. The CDR3 has 16 residues. The CDR3 sequence: CASSLFGRELSGELFF. CDR3 DNA: TGTGCCAGCAGCTTGTTTGGCAGGGAATTGTCCGGGGAGCTGTTTTTT.

The chain recombines TRBV4-2 with TRBJ1-1; D may be TRBD1 (6 bases). V lost 1 base and J lost 5, with 11 bases in between. Per the germline V gene, CDR1 is LGHNA and CDR2 is YNFKEQ. The CDR3 spans 14 residues. Here the CDR3 DNA reads TGTGCCAGCAGCCAAGTGGGGGCGAGGACTGAAGCTTTCTTT. It is translated as CASSQVGARTEAFF.

V is TRBV27 and J is TRBJ1-2, with 7 bases lining up with TRBD1. The trim removed 9 bases at V and 6 bases at J, leaving 10 bases unmatched. The CDR3 has 13 amino acids. Per the germline V gene, CDR1 is MNHEY and CDR2 is SMNVEV (reference sequence). CDR3 nucleotide sequence: TGTGCCAGTGGGGGACAGCGCCACGATGGCTACACCTTC. As protein: CASGGQRHDGYTF.

The chain uses TRBV5-1 and TRBJ2-7; 11 bases are a match to TRBD2. The CDR3 sequence is 15 residues long. V dropped 4 bases and J dropped 0; count of bases not matched to a gene: 3. Germline V gene data show CDR1 as SGHRS and CDR2 as YFSETQ. In DNA form, the CDR3 reads TGCGCCAGCAGCGGGACTAGCGGCAGCTCCTACGAGCAGTACTTC. This encodes CASSGTSGSSYEQYF.

V usage is TRBV3-1 (or the pseudogene TRBV3-2) and J usage is TRBJ1-2; D not certain. Germline lookup yields CDR1 LGHDT and CDR2 YNNKEL (reference sequence). V was clipped by 4 bases and J by 3 bases, with 12 bases between them. The CDR3 extends over 14 amino acids. The CDR3 nucleotides are TGTGCCAGCAGCCCAAGAGGGATCGACTATGGCTACACCTTC. Translating gives CASSPRGIDYGYTF.

The chain employs TRBV14 and TRBJ2-1, with 13 bases lining up with TRBD2. The J segment lost 12 bases and the V segment lost 6 bases, leaving 8 bases of the junction unmatched. This CDR3 spans 14 amino acids. The germline CDR1 and CDR2 sequences are SGHDN and FVKESK. This CDR3 is CASSLQGLAGLQFF. CDR3 in DNA: TGTGCCAGCAGTCTACAGGGACTAGCGGGGTTGCAGTTCTTC.

This chain links TRBV6-5 with TRBJ2-5, with D possibly matching TRBD2 (5 bases). The CDR3 loop spans 14 amino acids. From germline, CDR1 is MNHEY and CDR2 SVGAGI. Trimming removed 1 base from V and 4 bases from J, with 10 bases in between. CDR3 sequence: CASSYWEKTETQYF. CDR3 nucleotide sequence: TGTGCCAGCAGTTACTGGGAGAAGACAGAGACCCAGTACTTC.

V gene TRBV29-1 combines with J gene TRBJ2-2; 7 nucleotides line up with TRBD1. The V gene end was trimmed by 5 bases and the J gene end by 7 bases; junction bases not matched to a gene: 7. The CDR3 runs to 13 residues. Germline CDR1 is SQVTM and CDR2 is ANQGSEA. The CDR3 bases are TGCAGCGTTACAAGAACAGGGGACGGGGAGCTGTTTTTT. Translated: CSVTRTGDGELFF.

The rearrangement links TRBV5-5 to TRBJ1-5; weak D call: TRBD1 (6 bases). CDR1 SGHKS and CDR2 YYEKEE come from the germline V gene (reference sequence). Trimming stripped 1 base from V and 5 bases from J, with 16 bases between. The CDR3 contains 16 residues. CDR3 nucleotides: TGTGCCAGCAGCTTGAGGTCAGGGGACCCGGATCAGCCCCAGCATTTT. Translation: CASSLRSGDPDQPQHF.

The rearrangement uses TRBV5-1 and TRBJ2-3; no reliable D call. CDR1 is SGHRS, CDR2 YFSETQ, per germline. V lost 5 bases, J lost 5 bases, and 9 bases lay in between. This CDR3 has 12 amino acids. The CDR3 protein is CASRNSGDTQYF. Written as DNA, the CDR3 is TGCGCCAGCAGGAACAGTGGAGATACGCAGTATTTT.